The 20 T cell receptor beta chains listed next were all sequenced from one sample in a study of identical twins. In TCRdb, the 5' RACE reads were re-called with MiXCR into one record per CDR3 protein. The sample lists about 1.7 million distinct CDR3 sequences, about 32% seen once, with 0.25% to 0.3% in the top ten. Sequencing was performed on cord blood. Every receptor here comes from a newborn girl in good health.

This clonotype was counted only a few times. The V call is TRBV28, the J call TRBJ2-7; D possibly corresponds to TRBD2 (6 bases). Germline lookup yields CDR1 MDHEN and CDR2 SYDVKM. The V and J ends lost 1 base and 6 bases respectively, with 13 bases between them. The CDR3 runs 14 residues. DNA for the CDR3: TGTGCCAGCAGTTTATTGGGGACTGCCTCCGAGCAGTACTTC. This translates into CASSLLGTASEQYF.

This chain connects TRBV20-1 to TRBJ1-2, with a possible D match to TRBD1 (6 bases). The CDR3 covers 14 residues. The germline CDR1 and CDR2 sequences are DFQATT and SNEGSKA (reference sequence). Trimming left V 4 bases short and J 4 bases short, with 16 bases between. This chain's CDR3 is CSAIFIRGGYGYTF. CDR3 DNA: TGCAGTGCTATCTTCATAAGAGGGGGCTATGGCTACACCTTC.

Turning to this clonotype: A clone one base away is much larger, so this may be a read error. Written as DNA, the CDR3 is TGTGCCAGCAGTCCGGGGGGGCGTAGGAGCGAGCAGTACTTC. It yields the protein CASSPGGRRSEQYF. The chain uses TRBV12-3 or TRBV12-4 and TRBJ2-7; 8 bases align to TRBD2. V shed 5 bases and J 6 bases; nucleotides not matched to a gene: 9. The CDR3 is 14 residues long.

This clonotype was recorded a few times. The CDR3 region has the DNA TGTGCCAGCAGGTCCGGGACTAGCCTCCACGAGCAGTACTTC. This encodes CASRSGTSLHEQYF. The rearrangement links TRBV6-5 to TRBJ2-5, with 9 bases fitting TRBD2. TRBJ2-7 explains the end of the DNA better; the J call may be wrong. The CDR3 is 14 residues long. Germline CDR1 reads MNHEY; CDR2 reads SVGAGI.

A few counts support this clonotype. The chain is built from TRBV30 and TRBJ1-2; the match to TRBD1 covers 9 bases. CDR1 is GTSNPN and CDR2 is SVGIG in the germline V gene (reference sequence). The CDR3 has 13 residues. V lost 5 bases, J lost 2 bases, and 3 bases stayed unmatched. CDR3 nucleotide sequence: TGTGCCTGGGGACAGGGGACAAACTATGGCTACACCTTC. This sequence encodes CAWGQGTNYGYTF.

The count of this clonotype is one. The V call is TRBV29-1, the J call TRBJ1-3; D is unresolved. The CDR3 has 13 residues. Per the germline V gene, CDR1 is SQVTM and CDR2 is ANQGSEA. The V end lost 1 base, the J end lost 6 bases, and 10 bases lay between the germline ends. CDR3 residues: CSVEAGSLNTIYF. The CDR3 DNA reads TGCAGCGTTGAAGCAGGTTCCCTAAACACCATATATTTT.

The table lists this clonotype with a count of one. The V gene is TRBV29-1, the J gene TRBJ2-5, with TRBD1 matching 7 bases. Germline loops: CDR1 SQVTM, CDR2 ANQGSEA. The V segment lost 4 bases and the J segment 11 bases; nucleotides outside the gene matches: 13. The CDR3 has 13 residues. The CDR3 spells CSVGLGQYNEQYF. The CDR3 nucleotides are TGCAGCGTTGGTTTGGGACAGTACAATGAGCAGTACTTC.

This clonotype was found many times. The chain uses TRBV27 and TRBJ2-7, with 7 bases aligning to TRBD2. In germline, CDR1 is MNHEY, CDR2 SMNVEV (reference sequence). V shed 5 bases and J 3 bases; nucleotides not matched to a gene: 10. The CDR3 is made up of 15 amino acids. The DNA for the CDR3 is TGTGCCAGCAGTAGAGACGGACTAGTAGGCTACGAGCAGTACTTC. Translating it yields CASSRDGLVGYEQYF.

This clonotype was counted between two and nine times. V usage is TRBV24-1 and J usage is TRBJ2-3; the D gene is possibly TRBD2 (6 bases). Germline CDR1 is KGHDR and CDR2 is SFDVKD. The V end lost 5 bases, the J end lost 7 bases, and 6 bases lay between the germline ends. The CDR3 spans 11 residues. The CDR3 sequence is CATSGDYTQYF. The CDR3 DNA reads as TGTGCCACCAGTGGGGACTATACGCAGTATTTT.

This clonotype appeared many times. This chain links TRBV3-1 with TRBJ2-1; TRBD2 is a possible D gene (5 bases). Germline V gene data show CDR1 as LGHDT and CDR2 as YNNKEL (reference sequence). The V end lost 8 bases, the J end lost 7 bases, and 9 bases lay between the germline ends. There are 11 residues in the CDR3. This chain's CDR3 is CASQRRNEQFF. CDR3 nucleotides: TGTGCCAGCCAGCGGCGTAATGAGCAGTTCTTC.

V and J are TRBV4-2 and TRBJ2-7, with 9 nucleotides matching TRBD1. After removal of 3 bases from V and 1 base from J, the junction contained 7 bases not matched to a gene. Per the germline V gene, CDR1 is LGHNA and CDR2 is YNFKEQ. The CDR3 has 16 amino acids. The CDR3 protein is CASSQTQGARSYEQYF. DNA of the CDR3: TGTGCCAGCAGCCAGACACAGGGGGCGAGGTCCTACGAGCAGTACTTC.

This clonotype showed up just a few times. The V gene is TRBV20-1, the J gene TRBJ2-5, with D possibly being TRBD2 (6 bases). From germline, CDR1 is DFQATT and CDR2 SNEGSKA (reference sequence). This CDR3 has 16 residues. V was pared by 5 bases and J by 3 bases, with 22 bases between. The CDR3 bases are TGCAGTGCTGGGACTTGGCCACTAGCTGAAAAAGAGACCCAGTACTTC. Protein product: CSAGTWPLAEKETQYF.

This chain uses TRBV4-1 with TRBJ2-1; TRBD2 matches 7 bases. V shed 3 bases and J 4 bases; nucleotides not matched to a gene: 9. The CDR3 is 16 amino acids. CDR1 is MGHRA, CDR2 YSYEKL, per germline. The CDR3 DNA follows: TGCGCCAGCAGCCATGGAGAGCGGGGTACATACAATGAGCAGTTCTTC. Protein sequence: CASSHGERGTYNEQFF.

Worth noting for this clonotype: A much larger clone differs by one base, so this may be a read error. The V call is TRBV28, the J call TRBJ1-2; the D is unclear. Germline V lookup: CDR1 MDHEN, CDR2 SYDVKM. Trimming took off 2 bases at V and 4 bases at J, with 5 bases between the two ends. The CDR3 is 12 amino acids. The CDR3 coding sequence is TGTGCCAGCAGTTTACCTTTCTATGGCTACACCTTC. It is translated as CASSLPFYGYTF.

This chain connects TRBV28 to TRBJ1-1, with 10 bases identical to TRBD1. The CDR3 loop spans 18 amino acids. Looked up from germline, CDR1 is MDHEN and CDR2 is SYDVKM. J was trimmed by 3 bases and V by 5 bases; bases with no gene match: 15. The CDR3 region is CASSIRRPGQGVYTEAFF. The CDR3 DNA follows: TGTGCCAGCAGTATCCGTCGACCCGGACAGGGGGTTTACACTGAAGCTTTCTTT.

This rearrangement joins TRBV27 to TRBJ2-1; no clear D gene. The germline CDR1 and CDR2 sequences are MNHEY and SMNVEV (reference sequence). The CDR3 sequence is 15 residues long. The V gene lost 3 bases and the J gene lost 6 bases, with 15 bases spanning the gap. CDR3 region: CASSLSATPPNEQFF. The CDR3 DNA reads as TGTGCCAGCAGTTTGTCGGCAACCCCCCCCAATGAGCAGTTCTTC.

The chain joins TRBV2 to TRBJ2-7; D ambiguous. V gave up 2 bases and J gave up 0 bases, with 11 bases separating them. Germline values: CDR1 SNHLY, CDR2 FYNNEI. The length of the CDR3 is 15 residues. The CDR3 DNA is TGTGCCAGCAGTGAACGTCCTGGGTCCTCCTACGAGCAGTACTTC. Translating it yields CASSERPGSSYEQYF.

This clonotype was observed a handful of times. The genes are TRBV6-1 and TRBJ2-4; possibly TRBD1 or TRBD2 for D (6 bases each). CDR1 is MNHNS and CDR2 is SASEGT in the germline V gene. This CDR3 is built from 15 residues. Trimming pared 6 bases from V and 0 bases from J, leaving 12 bases between. In nucleotides, the CDR3 is TGTGCCAGCAGCGGCAGGGGACTAGCCAAAAACATTCAGTACTTC. Protein sequence: CASSGRGLAKNIQYF.

This sequence joins TRBV20-1 and TRBJ2-3, with no clear D. This CDR3 spans 16 amino acids. Germline CDR1 DFQATT, CDR2 SNEGSKA (reference sequence). V was shortened by 1 base and J by 5 bases, with 19 bases between the two germline ends. CDR3 bases: TGCAGTGCTAGAGGTCTAGACAAATCTCGGGTAGATACGCAGTATTTT. Its protein is CSARGLDKSRVDTQYF.

This clonotype was detected a few times. This chain uses TRBV12-3 or TRBV12-4 with TRBJ2-7, with D unclear. V was shortened by 2 bases and J by 3 bases, with 14 bases between the two germline ends. CDR3 length equals 15 residues. The CDR3, as DNA: TGTGCCAGCAGTTTATCGGCAGCTTCCCGCTACGAGCAGTACTTC. It encodes CASSLSAASRYEQYF.